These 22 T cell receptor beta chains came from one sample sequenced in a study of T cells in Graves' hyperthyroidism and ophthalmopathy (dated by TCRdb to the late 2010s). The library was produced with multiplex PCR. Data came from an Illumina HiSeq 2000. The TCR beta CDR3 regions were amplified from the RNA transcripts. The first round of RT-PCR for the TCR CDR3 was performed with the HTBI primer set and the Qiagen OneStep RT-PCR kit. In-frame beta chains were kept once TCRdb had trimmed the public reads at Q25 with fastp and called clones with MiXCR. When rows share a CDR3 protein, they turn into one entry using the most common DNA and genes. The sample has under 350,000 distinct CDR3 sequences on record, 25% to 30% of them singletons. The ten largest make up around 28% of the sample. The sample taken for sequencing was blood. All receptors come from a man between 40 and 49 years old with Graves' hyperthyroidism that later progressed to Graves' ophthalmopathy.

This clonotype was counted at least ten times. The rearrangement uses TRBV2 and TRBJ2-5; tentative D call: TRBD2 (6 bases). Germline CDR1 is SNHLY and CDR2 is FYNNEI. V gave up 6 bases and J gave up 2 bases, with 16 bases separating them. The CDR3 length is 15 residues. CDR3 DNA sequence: TGTGCCAGCAGCCATACGGACTACCCTCAAGAGACCCAGTACTTC. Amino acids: CASSHTDYPQETQYF. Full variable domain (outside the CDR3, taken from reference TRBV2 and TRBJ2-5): EPEVTQTPSHQVTQMGQEVILRCVPISNHLYFYWYRQILGQKVEFLVSFYNNEISEKSEIFDDQFSVERPDGSNFTLKIRSTKLEDSAMYFCASSHTDYPQETQYFGPGTRLLVL.

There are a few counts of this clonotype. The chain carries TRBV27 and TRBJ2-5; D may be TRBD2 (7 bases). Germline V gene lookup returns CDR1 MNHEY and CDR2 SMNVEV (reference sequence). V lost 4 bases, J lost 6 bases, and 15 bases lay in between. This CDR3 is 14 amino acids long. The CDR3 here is CASSSLGGPKTQYF. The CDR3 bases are TGTGCCAGCAGTTCCCTGGGGGGGCCGAAGACCCAGTACTTC.

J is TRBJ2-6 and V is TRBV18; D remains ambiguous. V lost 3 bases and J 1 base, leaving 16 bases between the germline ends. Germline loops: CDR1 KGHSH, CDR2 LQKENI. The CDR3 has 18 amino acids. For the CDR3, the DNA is TGTGCCAGCTCACCGAGGTACTGGGTGGTATCTGGGGCCAACGTCCTGACTTTC. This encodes CASSPRYWVVSGANVLTF.

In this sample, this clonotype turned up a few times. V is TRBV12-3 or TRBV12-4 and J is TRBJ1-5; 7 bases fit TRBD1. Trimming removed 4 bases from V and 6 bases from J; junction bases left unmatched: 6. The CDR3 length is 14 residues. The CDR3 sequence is CASSWGDRVQPQHF. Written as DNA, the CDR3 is TGTGCCAGCAGTTGGGGAGACAGGGTTCAGCCCCAGCATTTT.

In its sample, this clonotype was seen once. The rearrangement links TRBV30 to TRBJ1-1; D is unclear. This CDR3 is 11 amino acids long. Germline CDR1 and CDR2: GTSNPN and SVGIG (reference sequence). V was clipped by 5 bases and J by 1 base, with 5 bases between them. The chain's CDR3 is CAWDQNTEAFF. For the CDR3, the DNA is TGTGCCTGGGATCAGAACACTGAAGCTTTCTTT.

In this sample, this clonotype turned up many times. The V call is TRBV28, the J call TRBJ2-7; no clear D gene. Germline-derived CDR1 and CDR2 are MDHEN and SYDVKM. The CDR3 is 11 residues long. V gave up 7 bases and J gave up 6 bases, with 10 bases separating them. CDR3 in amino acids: CASTHGFEQYF. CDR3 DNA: TGTGCCAGCACCCACGGATTCGAGCAGTACTTC.

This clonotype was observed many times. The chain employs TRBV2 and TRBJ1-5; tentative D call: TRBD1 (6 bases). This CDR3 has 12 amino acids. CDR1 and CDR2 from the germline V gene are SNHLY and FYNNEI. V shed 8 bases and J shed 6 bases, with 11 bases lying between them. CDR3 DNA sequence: TGTGCCAGCTCTACAGGGTTTCAGCCCCAGCATTTT. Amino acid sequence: CASSTGFQPQHF. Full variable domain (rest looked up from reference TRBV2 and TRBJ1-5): EPEVTQTPSHQVTQMGQEVILRCVPISNHLYFYWYRQILGQKVEFLVSFYNNEISEKSEIFDDQFSVERPDGSNFTLKIRSTKLEDSAMYFCASSTGFQPQHFGDGTRLSIL.

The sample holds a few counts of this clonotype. CDR3 nucleotides: TGTGCCAGCAGTTACGGTGGGGCAAGACTGAACACTGAAGCTTTCTTT. This translates into CASSYGGARLNTEAFF. This chain joins TRBV6-2 or TRBV6-3 and TRBJ1-1; D is perhaps TRBD1 (5 bases). Germline V CDR1 and CDR2: MNHEY, SVGEGT. The CDR3 runs to 16 residues. Trimming cost V 2 bases and J 0 bases, with 13 bases left between them.

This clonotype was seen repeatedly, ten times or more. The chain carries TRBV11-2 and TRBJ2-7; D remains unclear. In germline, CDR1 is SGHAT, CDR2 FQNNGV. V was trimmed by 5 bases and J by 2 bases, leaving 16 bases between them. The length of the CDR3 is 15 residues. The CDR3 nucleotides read TGTGCCAGCAGCCCTCAGCTTCTTGGGACCTACGAGCAGTACTTC. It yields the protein CASSPQLLGTYEQYF.

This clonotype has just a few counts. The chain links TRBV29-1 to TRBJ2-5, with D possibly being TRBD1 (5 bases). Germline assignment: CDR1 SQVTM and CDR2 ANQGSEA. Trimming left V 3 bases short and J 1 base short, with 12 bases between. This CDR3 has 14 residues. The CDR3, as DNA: TGCAGCGTTGACCAACAGGAATTCCAAGAGACCCAGTACTTC. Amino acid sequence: CSVDQQEFQETQYF.

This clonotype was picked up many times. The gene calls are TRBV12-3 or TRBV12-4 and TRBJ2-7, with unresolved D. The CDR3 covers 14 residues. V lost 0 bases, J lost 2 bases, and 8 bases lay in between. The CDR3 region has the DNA TGTGCCAGCAGTTTAGCGGTCGGACCCTACGAGCAGTACTTC. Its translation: CASSLAVGPYEQYF.

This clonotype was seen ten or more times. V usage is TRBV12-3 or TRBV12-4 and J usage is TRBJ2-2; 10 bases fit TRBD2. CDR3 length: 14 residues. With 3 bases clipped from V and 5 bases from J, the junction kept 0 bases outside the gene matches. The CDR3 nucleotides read TGTGCCAGCAGTTTTAGCGGGAGGACCGGGGAGCTGTTTTTT. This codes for CASSFSGRTGELFF.

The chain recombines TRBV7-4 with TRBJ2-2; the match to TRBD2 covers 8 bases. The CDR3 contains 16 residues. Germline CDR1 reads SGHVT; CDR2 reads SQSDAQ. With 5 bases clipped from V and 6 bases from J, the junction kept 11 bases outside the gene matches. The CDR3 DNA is TGTGCCAGCAGCCTGCAAATTCGACTAGCGTCCGGGGAGCTGTTTTTT. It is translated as CASSLQIRLASGELFF.

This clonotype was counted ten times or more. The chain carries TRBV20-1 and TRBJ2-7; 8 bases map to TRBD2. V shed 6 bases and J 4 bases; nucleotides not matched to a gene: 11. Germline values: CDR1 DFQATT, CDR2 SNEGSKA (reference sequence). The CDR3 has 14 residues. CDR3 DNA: TGCAGTGCAGACACCCGGGCTAGCGGGTACGAGCAGTACTTC. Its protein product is CSADTRASGYEQYF.

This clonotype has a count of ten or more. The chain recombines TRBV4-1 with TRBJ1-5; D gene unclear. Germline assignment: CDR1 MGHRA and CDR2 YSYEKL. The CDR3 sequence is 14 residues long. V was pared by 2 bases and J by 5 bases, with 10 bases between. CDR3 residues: CASSQWTGDQPQHF. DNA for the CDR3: TGCGCCAGCAGCCAATGGACGGGAGATCAGCCCCAGCATTTT.

The CDR3 nucleotides are TGTGCCAGCAGTAAGGCGGGAGAGGCGGAGACCCAGTACTTC. As protein: CASSKAGEAETQYF. The chain has TRBV28 and TRBJ2-5; TRBD2 matches at 7 bases. Trimming cost V 5 bases and J 5 bases; bases outside gene matches: 8. CDR1 and CDR2 (germline): MDHEN, SYDVKM. This CDR3 contains 14 residues.

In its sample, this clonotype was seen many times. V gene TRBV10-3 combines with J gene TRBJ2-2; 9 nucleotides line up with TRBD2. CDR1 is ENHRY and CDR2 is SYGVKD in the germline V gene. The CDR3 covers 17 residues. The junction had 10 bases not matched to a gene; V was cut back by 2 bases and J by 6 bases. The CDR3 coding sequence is TGTGCCATCAGTGAGGTCCAGAGCGGGAGGTCTGCCGGGGAGCTGTTTTTT. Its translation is CAISEVQSGRSAGELFF.

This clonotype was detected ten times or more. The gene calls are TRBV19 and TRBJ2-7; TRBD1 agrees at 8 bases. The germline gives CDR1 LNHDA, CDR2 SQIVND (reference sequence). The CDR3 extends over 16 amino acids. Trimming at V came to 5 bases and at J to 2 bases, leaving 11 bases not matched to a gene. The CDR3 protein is CASSLRGTGRTYEQYF. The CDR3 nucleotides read TGTGCCAGTAGTCTCAGAGGGACAGGACGCACCTACGAGCAGTACTTC.

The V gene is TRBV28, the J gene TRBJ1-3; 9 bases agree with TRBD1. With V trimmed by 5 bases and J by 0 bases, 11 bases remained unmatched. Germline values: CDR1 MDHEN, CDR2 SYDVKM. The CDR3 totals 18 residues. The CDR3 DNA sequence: TGTGCCAGCAGTGCCGGGACAGGGAGAAGGGTCTCTGGAAACACCATATATTTT. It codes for CASSAGTGRRVSGNTIYF.

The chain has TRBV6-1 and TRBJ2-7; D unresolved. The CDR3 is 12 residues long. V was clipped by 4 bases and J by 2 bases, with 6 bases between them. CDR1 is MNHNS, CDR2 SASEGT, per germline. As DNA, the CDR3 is TGTGCCAGCAGTGCACAACCCTACGAGCAGTACTTC. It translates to CASSAQPYEQYF.

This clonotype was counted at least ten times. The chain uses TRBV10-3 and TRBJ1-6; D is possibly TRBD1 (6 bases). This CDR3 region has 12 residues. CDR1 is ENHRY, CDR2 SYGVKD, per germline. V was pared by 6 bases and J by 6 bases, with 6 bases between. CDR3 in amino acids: CAIRDSNSPLHF. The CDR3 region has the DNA TGTGCCATCAGGGACAGTAATTCACCCCTCCACTTT.

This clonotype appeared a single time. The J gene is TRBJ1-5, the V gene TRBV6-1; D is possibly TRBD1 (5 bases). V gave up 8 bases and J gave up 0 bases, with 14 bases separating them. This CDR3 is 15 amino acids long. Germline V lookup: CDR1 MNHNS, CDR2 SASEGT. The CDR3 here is CASYDGGYSNQPQHF. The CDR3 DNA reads TGTGCCAGCTACGATGGGGGTTATAGCAATCAGCCCCAGCATTTT.